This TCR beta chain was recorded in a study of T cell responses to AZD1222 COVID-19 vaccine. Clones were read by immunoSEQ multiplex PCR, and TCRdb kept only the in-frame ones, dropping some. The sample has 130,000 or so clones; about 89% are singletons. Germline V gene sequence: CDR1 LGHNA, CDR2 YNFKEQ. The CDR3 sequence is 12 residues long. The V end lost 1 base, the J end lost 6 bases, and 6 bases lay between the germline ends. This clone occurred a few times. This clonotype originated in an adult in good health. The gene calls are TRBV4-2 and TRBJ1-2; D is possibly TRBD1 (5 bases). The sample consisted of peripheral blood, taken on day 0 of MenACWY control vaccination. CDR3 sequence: CASSQVGDGYTF. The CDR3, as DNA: TGTGCCAGCAGCCAAGTGGGGGATGGCTACACCTTC.